This T cell receptor beta chain was observed in a study of control samples from healthy donors and cancer patients (dated by TCRdb to the early 2020s). Here V drops 2 bases and J drops 7 bases, and the junction holds 7 bases not matched to any gene. The CDR1 and CDR2 encoded by the germline V gene (reference sequence) are GTSNPN and SVGIG. The CDR3 sequence holds 14 residues, the cysteine and phenylalanine included. Just the 42-base CDR3 DNA is kept, in frame starting at base 1. As to this clone: Its antigen target is currently unknown. Base qualities were left out, and no much larger clone turns up one base away.

Library construction relied on the immunoSEQ multiplex PCR assay. TCRdb carries this immuneACCESS record with in-frame sequences only. Its versions omit some clonotypes, under half of them owing to an unresolved V gene in the studies checked, with the rest unexplained. The sample has approximately 89,000 clones on record, 86% of them singletons. Under 25% of the sample is taken by the ten largest. Source material: blood. The rearrangement joined TRBV30 to TRBJ1-4, and 7 junctional nucleotides match TRBD1. This receptor was identified in a man aged 25 to 45 in good health. The DNA sequence is given as TGTGCCTGGAGTAGAGGGGGCAACTCTGAAAAACTGTTTTTT. Its product reads: CAWSRGGNSEKLFF. With the rest looked up from the reference TRBV30 and TRBJ1-4 genes rather than sequenced, the full variable domain is SQTIHQWPATLVQPVGSPLSLECTVEGTSNPNLYWYRQAAGRGLQLLFYSVGIGQISSEVPQNLSASRPQDRQFILSSKKLLLSDSGFYLCAWSRGGNSEKLFFGSGTQLSVL.